This entry lists 3 T cell receptor beta chains sequenced from one sample in a study of identical twins' blood T cells. From the 5' RACE reads, TCRdb called clonotypes with MiXCR, one entry per CDR3 protein. In the table there are hundreds of thousands of distinct CDR3 sequences, roughly 28% of which are singletons. Material for sequencing was PBMCs. These receptor sequences come from a woman aged 18 to 55 in good health.

This clonotype has more than one count but fewer than ten. V and J are TRBV29-1 and TRBJ2-2; TRBD1 might be the D (5 bases). The V end was cut by 4 bases, the J end by 8 bases, with 11 bases between. Germline CDR1 and CDR2: SQVTM and ANQGSEA. The CDR3 is 12 amino acids. The CDR3 reads CSVVPQGGELFF. DNA of the CDR3: TGCAGCGTTGTCCCGCAGGGTGGGGAGCTGTTTTTT.

The rearrangement links TRBV15 to TRBJ2-3; D might be TRBD1 (6 bases). In germline, CDR1 is LNHNV, CDR2 YYDKDF (reference sequence). CDR3 length: 15 residues. Between the trimmed V and J ends, which lost 1 base and 5 bases, there was a span of 13 bases. Here the CDR3 DNA reads TGTGCCACCAGCAGAGCGATTGGCAGGGGAGATACGCAGTATTTT. It is translated as CATSRAIGRGDTQYF.

The V gene is TRBV5-1, the J gene TRBJ1-4; D gene unclear. Looked up from germline, CDR1 is SGHRS and CDR2 is YFSETQ. This CDR3 comprises 13 residues. Trimming pared 4 bases from V and 0 bases from J, leaving 4 bases between. The CDR3 region is CASSLTTNEKLFF. CDR3 nucleotide sequence: TGCGCCAGCAGCCTAACAACTAATGAAAAACTGTTTTTT.